The 21 T cell receptor beta chains below come from one sample, sequenced in a study of blood T cell repertoires in COVID-19. Method: immunoSEQ multiplex PCR; TCRdb's copy keeps in-frame clones and lacks some. This table holds about 190,000 clones, 65% to 85% found once. The specimen was PBMCs or T cells enriched from blood (not recorded which). These receptors originate from a woman aged 25-40 years who had been exposed to COVID-19.

The rearrangement links TRBV9 to TRBJ2-2; 8 nucleotides agree with TRBD2. The CDR3 extends over 14 amino acids. CDR1 SGDLS and CDR2 YYNGEE come from the germline V gene. V dropped 2 bases and J dropped 7; count of bases not matched to a gene: 4. The CDR3 region is CASSVLGGVGELFF. The CDR3 region has the DNA TGTGCCAGCAGCGTCCTCGGGGGGGTCGGGGAGCTGTTTTTT.

This rearrangement joins TRBV19 to TRBJ2-7, with D possibly being TRBD1 (5 bases). Germline loops: CDR1 LNHDA, CDR2 SQIVND (reference sequence). V lost 8 bases to trimming and J lost 0 bases, with 17 bases between them. The CDR3 loop spans 15 amino acids. The CDR3, as DNA: TGTGCCAGTGCAAAGGGCCAGGGTCTCTCCTACGAGCAGTACTTC. It specifies CASAKGQGLSYEQYF.

This chain connects TRBV25-1 to TRBJ1-4; 8 bases line up with TRBD1. The length of the CDR3 is 16 residues. After removal of 5 bases from V and 4 bases from J, the junction contained 9 bases not matched to a gene. From germline, CDR1 is MGHDK and CDR2 SYGVNS. CDR3 residues: CASSWAQGARNEKLFF. Written as DNA, the CDR3 is TGTGCCAGCAGTTGGGCCCAGGGGGCTCGTAATGAAAAACTGTTTTTT. The full variable domain, in which reference TRBV25-1 and TRBJ1-4 provide the parts outside the CDR3, is EADIYQTPRYLVIGTGKKITLECSQTMGHDKMYWYQQDPGMELHLIHYSYGVNSTEKGDLSSESTVSRIRTEHFPLTLESARPSHTSQYLCASSWAQGARNEKLFFGSGTQLSVL.

The chain joins TRBV18 to TRBJ2-7, with D perhaps matching TRBD1 (5 bases). The germline CDR1 and CDR2 sequences are KGHSH and LQKENI. The CDR3 length is 15 residues. The V and J ends lost 2 bases and 3 bases respectively, with 14 bases between them. In DNA form, the CDR3 reads TGTGCCAGCTCACCATTAAGGGGTCCCAACTACGAGCAGTACTTC. Protein product: CASSPLRGPNYEQYF.

This clone showed up just a few times. The rearrangement joins TRBV5-1 to TRBJ1-2; D not resolved. CDR1 is SGHRS and CDR2 is YFSETQ in the germline V gene. With 4 bases removed from V and 3 bases from J, the gap between germline ends came to 13 bases. This CDR3 is built from 14 residues. This CDR3 reads CASSPESLYYGYTF. CDR3 nucleotides: TGCGCCAGCAGCCCGGAGAGCTTGTACTATGGCTACACCTTC.

The chain joins TRBV6-2 or TRBV6-3 to TRBJ2-1, with D possibly matching TRBD2 (7 bases). CDR3 size: 15 residues. Germline lookup yields CDR1 MNHEY and CDR2 SVGEGT. V dropped 2 bases and J dropped 9 bases, with 17 bases sitting between them. CDR3 nucleotide sequence: TGTGCCAGCAGTTACCCTCGGGGGGCCTTAGGTGAGCAGTTCTTC. It codes for CASSYPRGALGEQFF.

This chain uses TRBV9 with TRBJ2-3; 15 positions agree with TRBD2. The CDR3 has 19 residues. Germline CDR1 SGDLS, CDR2 YYNGEE. J was trimmed by 1 base and V by 5 bases; bases with no gene match: 11. CDR3 sequence (DNA): TGTGCCAGCAGTGACCCCGGGACTAGCGGGGGGACCGGCACAGATACGCAGTATTTT. Translation: CASSDPGTSGGTGTDTQYF.

J is TRBJ1-3 and V is TRBV6-6; D is unresolved. Germline V gene data show CDR1 as MNHNY and CDR2 as SVGAGI (reference sequence). The CDR3 is 13 residues long. Trimming took 8 bases from V and 0 from J, leaving 8 bases between them. The CDR3 DNA is TGTGCCAGCTGTGTCCTCTCTGGAAACACCATATATTTT. It codes for CASCVLSGNTIYF.

This chain connects TRBV3-1 (or the pseudogene TRBV3-2) to TRBJ1-2; no reliable D call. V dropped 2 bases and J dropped 3 bases, with 4 bases sitting between them. This CDR3 has 12 residues. CDR1 is LGHDT and CDR2 is YNNKEL in the germline V gene (reference sequence). Here the CDR3 DNA reads TGTGCCAGCAGCCAAACAGACTATGGCTACACCTTC. Its translation is CASSQTDYGYTF.

This chain uses TRBV19 with TRBJ1-5; 7 bases agree with TRBD1. CDR1 is LNHDA, CDR2 SQIVND, per germline (reference sequence). This CDR3 comprises 15 residues. The V gene end was trimmed by 0 bases and the J gene end by 6 bases; junction bases not matched to a gene: 5. CDR3 amino acids: CASSIDTGVGQPQHF. Written as DNA, the CDR3 is TGTGCCAGTAGTATAGATACAGGGGTTGGTCAGCCCCAGCATTTT.

The rearrangement joins TRBV29-1 to TRBJ2-1; 7 bases agree with TRBD2. CDR3 length: 14 amino acids. Per germline, CDR1 SQVTM and CDR2 ANQGSEA. The V and J ends lost 5 bases and 0 bases, in that order; junction bases with no gene match: 4. The CDR3: CSVRLASSYNEQFF. The CDR3 DNA reads TGCAGCGTTAGACTAGCCAGCTCCTACAATGAGCAGTTCTTC.

This rearrangement joins TRBV19 to TRBJ2-3; no reliable D call. This CDR3 has 15 amino acids. Trimming shortened V by 2 bases and J by 3 bases, and 12 bases separated the two germline ends. CDR1 LNHDA and CDR2 SQIVND come from the germline V gene (reference sequence). CDR3 protein: CASSITWRRTDTQYF. The CDR3 nucleotides are TGTGCCAGTAGTATAACGTGGAGAAGGACAGATACGCAGTATTTT.

The chain combines TRBV5-1 with TRBJ2-5, with 9 bases matching TRBD2. The CDR3 has 17 amino acids. V was clipped by 1 base and J by 1 base; unmatched bases: 8. Germline V gene data show CDR1 as SGHRS and CDR2 as YFSETQ. CDR3 sequence: CASSLSTSRGGQETQYF. CDR3 coding DNA: TGCGCCAGCAGCTTGTCGACCTCGCGGGGGGGCCAAGAGACCCAGTACTTC.

The chain uses TRBV19 and TRBJ1-5, with 7 bases aligning to TRBD1. Germline values: CDR1 LNHDA, CDR2 SQIVND (reference sequence). The CDR3 contains 16 residues. The V gene end was trimmed by 7 bases and the J gene end by 0 bases; junction bases not matched to a gene: 9. The CDR3 protein is CASKRQGEYSNQPQHF. CDR3 sequence (DNA): TGTGCCAGTAAACGACAGGGAGAATATAGCAATCAGCCCCAGCATTTT.

In nucleotides, the CDR3 is TGCGCCAGCACAGGACGCGTGGACAGCCTCTATGGCTACACCTTC. Amino acid sequence: CASTGRVDSLYGYTF. The chain is built from TRBV10-2 and TRBJ1-2, with a possible D match to TRBD1 (6 bases). CDR1 WSHSY and CDR2 SAAADI come from the germline V gene. The length of the CDR3 is 15 residues. Trimming shortened V by 7 bases and J by 4 bases, and 19 bases separated the two germline ends.

J is TRBJ1-1 and V is TRBV11-2; D remains unclear. This CDR3 is 13 amino acids long. The germline CDR1 and CDR2 sequences are SGHAT and FQNNGV. The germline V and J ends were trimmed by 4 bases and 3 bases, with 9 bases remaining between them. The CDR3 DNA sequence: TGTGCCAGCAGCTGGGAGAGAGACACTGAAGCTTTCTTT. Its translation is CASSWERDTEAFF.

This chain connects TRBV6-5 to TRBJ2-7; 12 bases align to TRBD2. Germline V gives CDR1 MNHEY, CDR2 SVGAGI. Trimming cost V 2 bases and J 5 bases; bases outside gene matches: 7. The length of the CDR3 is 16 residues. The CDR3 loop is CASSYIPSGGAHEQYF. The CDR3 nucleotides read TGTGCCAGCAGTTACATCCCTAGCGGGGGGGCCCACGAGCAGTACTTC.

The chain uses TRBV18 and TRBJ2-1, with a possible D match to TRBD1 (5 bases). Per germline, CDR1 KGHSH and CDR2 LQKENI. The CDR3 totals 16 residues. V was pared by 3 bases and J by 1 base, with 13 bases between. CDR3 nucleotides: TGTGCCAGCTCACCGGGCAGGGATGGGTCCTACAATGAGCAGTTCTTC. Residues: CASSPGRDGSYNEQFF. Full variable domain (missing parts from reference TRBV18 and TRBJ2-1): NAGVMQNPRHLVRRRGQEARLRCSPMKGHSHVYWYRQLPEEGLKFMVYLQKENIIDESGMPKERFSAEFPKEGPSILRIQQVVRGDSAAYFCASSPGRDGSYNEQFFGPGTRLTVL.

The rearrangement joins TRBV27 to TRBJ1-2, with 8 bases aligning to TRBD1. The junction had 13 bases not matched to a gene; V was cut back by 3 bases and J by 7 bases. This CDR3 has 16 amino acids. Per the germline V gene, CDR1 is MNHEY and CDR2 is SMNVEV (reference sequence). The CDR3 DNA reads as TGTGCCAGCAGTTTGGGAGGGGGACAGGTCCTATGTGGCTACACCTTC. Translation gives CASSLGGGQVLCGYTF.

This chain links TRBV30 with TRBJ2-1; no definite D call. This CDR3 region has 12 residues. V lost 2 bases and J 8 bases, leaving 10 bases between the germline ends. Germline V gene data show CDR1 as GTSNPN and CDR2 as SVGIG (reference sequence). Here the CDR3 reads CAWSPQRDEQFF. CDR3 nucleotides: TGTGCCTGGAGTCCCCAGCGCGATGAGCAGTTCTTC. Using reference TRBV30 and TRBJ2-1 for the parts outside the CDR3, the full variable domain is SQTIHQWPATLVQPVGSPLSLECTVEGTSNPNLYWYRQAAGRGLQLLFYSVGIGQISSEVPQNLSASRPQDRQFILSSKKLLLSDSGFYLCAWSPQRDEQFFGPGTRLTVL.

The chain has TRBV7-9 and TRBJ1-2, with 8 bases matching TRBD1. CDR3 length: 15 amino acids. Per germline, CDR1 SEHNR and CDR2 FQNEAQ (reference sequence). V shed 3 bases and J 5 bases; nucleotides not matched to a gene: 8. Here the CDR3 reads CASSLGQVRDYGYTF. The DNA for the CDR3 is TGTGCCAGCAGCTTGGGACAGGTTCGGGATTATGGCTACACCTTC.